This record looks at one T cell receptor beta chain sequence and its context. Its target is unknown. The V end was cut by 3 bases, the J end by 1 base, with 9 bases between. Germline V CDR1 and CDR2: LNHDA, SQIVND (reference sequence). The CDR3 sequence is 14 residues long. Fresh 10 ml peripheral blood yielded PBMCs. The source of the sample is a study of T cells in Graves' hyperthyroidism and ophthalmopathy. General study findings and limits: Blood shared most expanded thyroid clonotypes above 0.001. Prediction of ophthalmopathy progression came a median around 6.1 months pre-onset.

TCR beta CDR3 sequences were amplified from RNA transcripts. The HTBI set primed first-round TCR CDR3 RT-PCR. TCRdb re-called the multiplex PCR reads through MiXCR, storing one row per CDR3 protein. The repertoire holds about 610,000 distinct CDR3 sequences, with roughly 15% as singletons. The specimen was blood. This sequence was found in a woman aged 40 to 50 with Graves' ophthalmopathy. The chain joins TRBV19 to TRBJ1-1, with D unclear. The CDR3 DNA reads TGTGCCAGTAGTATTGCAACGGGGAACACTGAAGCTTTCTTT. As protein: CASSIATGNTEAFF.